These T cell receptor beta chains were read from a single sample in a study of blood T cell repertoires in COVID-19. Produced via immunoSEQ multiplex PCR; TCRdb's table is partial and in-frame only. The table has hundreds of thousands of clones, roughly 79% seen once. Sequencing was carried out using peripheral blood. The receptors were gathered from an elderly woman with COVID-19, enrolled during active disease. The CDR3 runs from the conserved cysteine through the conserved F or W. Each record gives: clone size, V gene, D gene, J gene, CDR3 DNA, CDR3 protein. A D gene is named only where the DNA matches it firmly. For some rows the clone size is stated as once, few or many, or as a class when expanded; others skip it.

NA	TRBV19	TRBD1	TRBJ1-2	TGTGCCAGTAGTATTTTGGGACAGGGGAGAAGGGACTATGGCTACACCTTC	CASSILGQGRRDYGYTF
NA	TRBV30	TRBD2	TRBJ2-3	TGTGCCTGGAGGACTAGCGGGAGTCTAAATACGCAGTATTTT	CAWRTSGSLNTQYF
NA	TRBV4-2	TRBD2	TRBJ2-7	TGTGCCAGCAGCCCACAACTAGCGGGAGTCTACGAGCAGTACTTC	CASSPQLAGVYEQYF
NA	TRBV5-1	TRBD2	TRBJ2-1	TGCGCCAGCAGCTTGGGGACTAGCGGGAGTCGGAATGAGCAGTTCTTC	CASSLGTSGSRNEQFF
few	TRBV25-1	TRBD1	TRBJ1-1	TGTGCCAGCGAGATAGGGGGCGCGTATACTGAAGCTTTCTTT	CASEIGGAYTEAFF
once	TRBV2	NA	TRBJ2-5	TGTGCCAGCCTCCCAGGGGGGCCCCGGCGGGAGACCCAGTACTTC	CASLPGGPRRETQYF
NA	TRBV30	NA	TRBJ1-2	TGTGCCTGGAGTGTAGGGGGTGGATATGGCTACACCTTC	CAWSVGGGYGYTF
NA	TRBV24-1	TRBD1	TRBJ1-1	TGTGCCACCAGTGCCGGGGGGACAGGGCGTGACACTGAAGCTTTCTTT	CATSAGGTGRDTEAFF
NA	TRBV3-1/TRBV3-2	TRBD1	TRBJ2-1	TGTGCCAGCAGCCAGGGACAGGGACGTACCTACAATGAGCAGTTCTTC	CASSQGQGRTYNEQFF
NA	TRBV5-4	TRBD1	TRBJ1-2	TGTGCCAGCAGCTTGGACCAGACAGGGTACTATGGCTACACCTTC	CASSLDQTGYYGYTF
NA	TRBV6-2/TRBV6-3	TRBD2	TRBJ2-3	TGTGCCAGCAGTTACTCCGGACTAGCGGGATACACAGATACGCAGTATTTT	CASSYSGLAGYTDTQYF
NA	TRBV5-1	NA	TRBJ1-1	TGCGCCAGCAGCTCAGGGTTGAACACTGAAGCTTTCTTT	CASSSGLNTEAFF
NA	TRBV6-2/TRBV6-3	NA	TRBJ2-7	TGTGCCAGCAGTTCCGAGACTAGTCGGGGCGAGCAGTACTTC	CASSSETSRGEQYF
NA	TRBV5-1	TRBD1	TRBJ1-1	TGCGCCAGCAGCGGAGGGGGCGCGGGGAACACTGAAGCTTTCTTT	CASSGGGAGNTEAFF
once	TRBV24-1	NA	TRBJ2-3	TGTGCCACCAGTGAGCCAGCAGGGAACACAGATACGCAGTATTTT	CATSEPAGNTDTQYF
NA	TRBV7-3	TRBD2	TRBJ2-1	TGTGCCAGCAGCTTAGAAGGTGGGACTAGCACCCAGTTCTTC	CASSLEGGTSTQFF
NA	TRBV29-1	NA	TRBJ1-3	TGCAGCGTACAGGGTTCCGCTGGAAACACCATATATTTT	CSVQGSAGNTIYF
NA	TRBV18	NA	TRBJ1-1	TGTGCCAGCTCCCAAGGCAAGGGGACTGAAGCTTTCTTT	CASSQGKGTEAFF
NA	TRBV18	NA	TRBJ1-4	TGTGCCAGCTCACCAGGGGGCAGTGAAAAACTGTTTTTT	CASSPGGSEKLFF
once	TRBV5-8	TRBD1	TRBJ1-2	TGTGCCAGCAGCTTGGATGGGGACAGGGGTGGCTACACCTTC	CASSLDGDRGGYTF
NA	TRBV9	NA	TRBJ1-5	TGTGCCAGCAGCGATCGGGTAGGCCAGCCCCAGCATTTT	CASSDRVGQPQHF
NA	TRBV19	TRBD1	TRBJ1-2	TGTGCCAGGGATCCGACAGGGAGCGGCTATGGCTACACCTTC	CARDPTGSGYGYTF
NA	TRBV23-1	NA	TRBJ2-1	TGCGCCAGCATAGTTTCCTACAATGAGCAGTTCTTC	CASIVSYNEQFF
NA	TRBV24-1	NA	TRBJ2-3	TGTGCCACCAGTGTCCGGGGTATAAGCACAGATACGCAGTATTTT	CATSVRGISTDTQYF
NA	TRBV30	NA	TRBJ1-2	TGTGCCGGTCGAGGGTCGTTGGCAAATGGCTACACCTTC	CAGRGSLANGYTF
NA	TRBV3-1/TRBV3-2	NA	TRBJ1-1	TGTGCCAGCAGCCAACAAGTGGGAGACACTGAAGCTTTCTTT	CASSQQVGDTEAFF
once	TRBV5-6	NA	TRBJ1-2	TGTGCCAGCAGAGCAGGGTATGGCTACACCTTC	CASRAGYGYTF
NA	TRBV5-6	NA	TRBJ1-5	TGTGCCAGCAGCTATAGAAGCAATAGCAATCAGCCCCAGCATTTT	CASSYRSNSNQPQHF
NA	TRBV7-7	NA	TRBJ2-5	TGTGCTAGCAGCCAAGACTCCGCCGGGGGCCAGTACTTC	CASSQDSAGGQYF
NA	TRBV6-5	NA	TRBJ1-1	TGTGCCAGCCATGCGACCCGGACAGAGGGCCCTGAAGCTTTCTTT	CASHATRTEGPEAFF
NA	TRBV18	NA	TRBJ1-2	TGTGCCAGCTCGACTCGGGGGGGCGCGGATGGCTACACCTTC	CASSTRGGADGYTF
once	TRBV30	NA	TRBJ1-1	TGTGCCTGGACCCCAGGTCGGCCGAACACTGAAGCTTTCTTT	CAWTPGRPNTEAFF
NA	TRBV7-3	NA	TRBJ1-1	TGTGCCAGCAGCTCTAACAGGGCCGAGGCTGAAGCTTTCTTT	CASSSNRAEAEAFF
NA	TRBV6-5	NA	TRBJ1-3	TGTGCCAGCAGTTACTCGGGAGGGGGCTCTGGAAACACCATATATTTT	CASSYSGGGSGNTIYF
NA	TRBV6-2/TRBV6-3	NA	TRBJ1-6	TGTGCCAGCAGTGACGGGGGGCAAGGTGGGAATTCACCCCTCCACTTT	CASSDGGQGGNSPLHF
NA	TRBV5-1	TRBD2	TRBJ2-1	TGCGCCAGCAGCGCACGACTAGCGCTTACCTACAATGAGCAGTTCTTC	CASSARLALTYNEQFF
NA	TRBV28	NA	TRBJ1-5	TGTGCCAGCAGCTTATTTTCCTCTGGTAGTCAGCCCCAGCATTTT	CASSLFSSGSQPQHF
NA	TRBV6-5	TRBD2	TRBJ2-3	TGTGCCAGCAGTTACCCCGGACTAGCGGGGCCGCAGTATTTT	CASSYPGLAGPQYF
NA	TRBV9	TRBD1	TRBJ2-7	TGTGCCAGCAGCGTCGACAGGGTTTTGGGGGAGCAGTACTTC	CASSVDRVLGEQYF
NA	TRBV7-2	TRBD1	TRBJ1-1	TGTGCCAGCAGCCCTTGGGGACAGGGTAGGACTGAAGCTTTCTTT	CASSPWGQGRTEAFF
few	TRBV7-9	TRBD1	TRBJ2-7	TGTGCCAGCAGCTTAGGGGTTGGCGGACAGGGGATCTACGAGCAGTACTTC	CASSLGVGGQGIYEQYF
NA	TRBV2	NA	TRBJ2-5	TGTGCCAGCAGGTTCCGAGAGACCCAGTACTTC	CASRFRETQYF
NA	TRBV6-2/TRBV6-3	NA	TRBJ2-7	TGTGCCAGCAGTTATCCAGGATCCTACGAGCAGTACTTC	CASSYPGSYEQYF
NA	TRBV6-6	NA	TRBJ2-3	TGTGCCAGCAGACTACTCGCGGGGGCGCTCACAGATACGCAGTATTTT	CASRLLAGALTDTQYF
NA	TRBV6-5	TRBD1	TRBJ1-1	TGTGCCAGCAGCCGTGGACAGGTCGAACCTGAAGCTTTCTTT	CASSRGQVEPEAFF
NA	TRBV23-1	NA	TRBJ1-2	TGCGCCAGCAGTCAATCGACGGGGAACTATGGCTACACCTTC	CASSQSTGNYGYTF